Reported below is one T cell receptor (beta chain). There are many counts of this clonotype. Its antigen is still unknown. A junction boundary mismatches the germline segment, possibly from a read error. This sample was included in a study of T-cell reconstitution after alpha-beta-depleted transplantation in children (dated by TCRdb to between 2015 and 2016). For context, the study as a whole: Using TCR repertoire profiling, the study followed T-cell immune reconstitution in a quantitative way in children after TCRalphabeta/CD19-depleted allogeneic hematopoietic cell transplantation.

The CDR1 and CDR2 encoded by the germline V gene are SGHDT and YYEEEE. Inclusive of the bounding cysteine and phenylalanine, the CDR3 is 13 residues long. CDR3 DNA only is kept here, 39 bases in frame from base 1. Library generation was performed with PCR. Reads for this sample came from an Illumina HiSeq 2500. Molecular barcoding was employed in the preparation of TCR libraries, with unique molecular identifiers being used to normalize TCRbeta repertoire quantification. TCRdb redid the processing of the public reads, applying fastp at Q25 and MiXCR, and retained in-frame beta chains. A single entry per CDR3 protein holds the most common genes and DNA from its merged rows. The sample table holds approximately 640,000 distinct CDR3 sequences, of which 16% were seen once. The ten largest clonotypes hold around 0.96% of the sample.

This receptor was identified in a human donor who donated a stem cell graft to a child with acute myeloid leukemia. The chain is made from TRBV5-6 and TRBJ2-7; 7 nucleotides in the junction match TRBD2. The sequencing here drew on PBMCs from the stem cell graft donor, taken from the stem cell graft. The DNA sequence reads TGTGCCAGCACCTTGCGGGGGATGAACGAGCAGTACTTC. Its translation reads: CASTLRGMNEQYF.